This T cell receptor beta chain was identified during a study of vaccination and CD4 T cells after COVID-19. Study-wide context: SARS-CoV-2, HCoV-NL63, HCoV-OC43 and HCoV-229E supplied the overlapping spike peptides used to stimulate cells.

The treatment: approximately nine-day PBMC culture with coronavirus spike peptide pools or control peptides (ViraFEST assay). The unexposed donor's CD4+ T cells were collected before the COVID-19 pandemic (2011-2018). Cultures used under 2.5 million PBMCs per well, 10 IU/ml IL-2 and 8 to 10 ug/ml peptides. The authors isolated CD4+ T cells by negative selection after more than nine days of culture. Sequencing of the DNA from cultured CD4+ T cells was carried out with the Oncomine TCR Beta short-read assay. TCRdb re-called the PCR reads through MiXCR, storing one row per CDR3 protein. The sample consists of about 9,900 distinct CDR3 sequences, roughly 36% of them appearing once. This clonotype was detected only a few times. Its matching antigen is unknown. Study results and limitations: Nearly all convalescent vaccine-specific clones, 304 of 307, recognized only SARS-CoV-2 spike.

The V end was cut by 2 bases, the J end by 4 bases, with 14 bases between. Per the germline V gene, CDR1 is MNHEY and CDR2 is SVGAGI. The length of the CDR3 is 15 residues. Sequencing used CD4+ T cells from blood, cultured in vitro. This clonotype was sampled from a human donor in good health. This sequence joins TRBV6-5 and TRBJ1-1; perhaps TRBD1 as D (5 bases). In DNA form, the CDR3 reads TGTGCCAGCAGTTACGACGGGACCGTTCTCACTGAAGCTTTCTTT. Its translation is CASSYDGTVLTEAFF.